This paragraph reports one T cell receptor beta chain. Its antigen is unidentified. The data stem from a study of shared clonotypes between healthy human individuals. The material for each subset, its genomic DNA, was split evenly across several immunoSEQ plates. In the source study's methods: ImmunoSEQ yielded junction-only sequences lacking quality scores, so filtering differed. The method was immunoSEQ multiplex PCR; TCRdb's version includes in-frame clones alone and lacks a portion of them. V and J calls and clone size are copied from that table; D and trimming were computed from the DNA. The sample has around 1.9 million clones; roughly 91% are singletons. Overall study findings and caveats: The sole specimen, blood, was sampled, and tissue repertoires likely differ. Across four donors, naive CD4 shared around 5.1%, naive CD8 3% to 3.5%, memory CD4 2.3%, memory CD8 about 0.4%.

The naive CD8 subset, CD45RO-negative cells positively selected for CCR7, excluded terminally differentiated effector memory CD45RA+ cells. The CDR3 has 13 amino acids. Trimming stripped 4 bases from V and 3 bases from J, with 13 bases between. Germline V gene sequence: CDR1 SQVTM, CDR2 ANQGSEA. Sequenced input: naive CD8+ T cells from PBMCs. The V call is TRBV29-1, the J call TRBJ2-7, with D perhaps being TRBD1 or TRBD2 (5 bases each). The sequence came from a man between 18 and 35 years old in good health. Some clones in this sample may be carry-over from other donors' samples. CDR3 bases: TGCAGCGTTGGGGTGGGGGATGTCTACGAGCAGTACTTC. It is translated as CSVGVGDVYEQYF.